The 25 T cell receptor beta chains below come from one sample, sequenced in a study of cytomegalovirus exposure and HLA in healthy donors. PCR primers comprised 60 Vbeta and 13 Jbeta primers. The repertoire was sequenced with immunoSEQ multiplex PCR; TCRdb's copy has only in-frame clones and lacks some. This sample has about 190,000 clones, with 78% found just once. Sequencing used PBMCs. The receptors stem from a woman aged 25 to 45 in good health and CMV-seropositive.

The chain combines TRBV4-1 with TRBJ2-3; D is ambiguous. Per the germline V gene, CDR1 is MGHRA and CDR2 is YSYEKL. This CDR3 region has 13 residues. V was shortened by 7 bases and J by 5 bases, with 13 bases between the two germline ends. The CDR3 DNA reads as TGCGCCAGCACCACTGACGGGTTAGATACGCAGTATTTT. Protein sequence: CASTTDGLDTQYF.

This clone has a handful of counts. The chain has TRBV9 and TRBJ2-2; no clear D gene. Trimming took 0 bases from V and 6 from J, leaving 6 bases between them. This CDR3 is built from 13 residues. CDR1 and CDR2 (germline): SGDLS, YYNGEE. This CDR3 reads CASSVDYAGELFF. DNA of the CDR3: TGTGCCAGCAGCGTAGACTACGCCGGGGAGCTGTTTTTT.

The chain uses TRBV10-3 and TRBJ2-1; D is unclear. CDR3 length: 11 amino acids. Germline V lookup: CDR1 ENHRY, CDR2 SYGVKD. Deletions cut 10 bases from V and 7 bases from J, with 11 bases between. CDR3 nucleotide sequence: TGTGCCACCGCTGGGCTGAATGAGCAGTTCTTC. Translating it yields CATAGLNEQFF.

This chain uses TRBV5-1 with TRBJ2-5; 8 bases fit TRBD2. J was trimmed by 5 bases and V by 1 base; bases with no gene match: 7. The length of the CDR3 is 15 residues. The germline V gene has CDR1 SGHRS and CDR2 YFSETQ. This chain's CDR3 is CASSLSTSEEETQYF. The CDR3 DNA sequence: TGCGCCAGCAGCTTGTCGACTAGCGAGGAGGAGACCCAGTACTTC.

The V and J genes are TRBV29-1 and TRBJ1-1; 7 bases are a match to TRBD1. Germline V lookup: CDR1 SQVTM, CDR2 ANQGSEA. V lost 6 bases, J lost 0 bases, and 4 bases stayed unmatched. The CDR3 length is 13 residues. The CDR3 loop is CSVSGGMNTEAFF. Written as DNA, the CDR3 is TGCAGCGTGTCAGGGGGTATGAACACTGAAGCTTTCTTT.

The J gene is TRBJ1-2, the V gene TRBV7-2; TRBD1 might be the D (6 bases). The V end was cut by 2 bases, the J end by 7 bases, with 14 bases between. CDR3 length: 14 amino acids. Germline V CDR1 and CDR2: SGHTA, FQGNSA. The CDR3 DNA is TGTGCCAGCAGCTTAAGCCCAGGGGACCTTGGCTACACCTTC. Its protein product is CASSLSPGDLGYTF.

This chain links TRBV25-1 with TRBJ1-1; D is ambiguous. V was trimmed by 0 bases and J by 1 base, leaving 6 bases between them. The CDR3 sequence is 14 residues long. The germline V gene encodes CDR1 MGHDK and CDR2 SYGVNS. CDR3 amino acids: CASSEYAGNTEAFF. Written as DNA, the CDR3 is TGTGCCAGCAGTGAATATGCGGGGAACACTGAAGCTTTCTTT.

The J gene is TRBJ2-2, the V gene TRBV28, with 11 bases that match TRBD2. The trim removed 2 bases at V and 8 bases at J, leaving 13 bases unmatched. Germline V CDR1 and CDR2: MDHEN, SYDVKM. This CDR3 has 18 residues. Here the CDR3 DNA reads TGTGCCAGCAGTTTACAAAGGAGGACTAGCGGGCAGTCAGGGGAGCTGTTTTTT. This gives the protein CASSLQRRTSGQSGELFF. Supplemented by reference TRBV28 and TRBJ2-2, the full variable domain reads DVKVTQSSRYLVKRTGEKVFLECVQDMDHENMFWYRQDPGLGLRLIYFSYDVKMKEKGDIPEGYSVSREKKERFSLILESASTNQTSMYLCASSLQRRTSGQSGELFFGEGSRLTVL.

The chain uses TRBV7-2 and TRBJ2-7; a weak D match, TRBD2 (6 bases). This CDR3 has 16 residues. The ends were cut back, 1 base at V and 4 bases at J, with 17 bases in the middle. In germline, CDR1 is SGHTA, CDR2 FQGNSA. The CDR3 DNA is TGTGCCAGCAGCTTAGTCGGAGGGACGGGTGATTACGAGCAGTACTTC. Translating it yields CASSLVGGTGDYEQYF.

This chain connects TRBV5-1 to TRBJ1-2; D not certain. There are 13 residues in the CDR3. V dropped 0 bases and J dropped 4 bases, with 7 bases sitting between them. CDR1 and CDR2 from the germline V gene are SGHRS and YFSETQ. Here the CDR3 reads CASSLGEAYGYTF. The CDR3 region has the DNA TGCGCCAGCAGCTTGGGAGAGGCCTATGGCTACACCTTC.

The chain couples TRBV29-1 to TRBJ2-1; D remains ambiguous. The CDR3 consists of 12 residues. V lost 2 bases, J lost 8 bases, and 10 bases lay in between. CDR1 SQVTM and CDR2 ANQGSEA come from the germline V gene. The CDR3 DNA sequence: TGCAGCGTTGAAAACCTCAGCGATGAGCAGTTCTTC. Protein product: CSVENLSDEQFF.

This clone was detected only a few times. The V gene is TRBV4-2, the J gene TRBJ2-3; no reliable D call. V was pared by 0 bases and J by 6 bases, with 10 bases between. Per germline, CDR1 LGHNA and CDR2 YNFKEQ. CDR3 length equals 14 residues. The CDR3 region is CASSQDTPGDTQYF. CDR3 sequence (DNA): TGTGCCAGCAGCCAAGATACCCCCGGTGATACGCAGTATTTT.

V and J are TRBV5-1 and TRBJ1-2; D remains ambiguous. This CDR3 comprises 14 residues. Trimming took off 4 bases at V and 2 bases at J, with 12 bases between the two ends. Germline V CDR1 and CDR2: SGHRS, YFSETQ. CDR3 sequence reads: CASSPPGFNYGYTF. Here the CDR3 DNA reads TGCGCCAGCAGCCCTCCGGGATTCAACTATGGCTACACCTTC.

This chain joins TRBV4-1 and TRBJ2-3; TRBD2 agrees at 12 bases. Trimming took 8 bases from V and 5 from J; bases not matched to a gene: 8. This CDR3 region has 15 residues. Germline V gene data show CDR1 as MGHRA and CDR2 as YSYEKL. The CDR3 DNA follows: TGCGCCAGCGCCCAGACTAGCGGGAGAATAGATACGCAGTATTTT. Translation: CASAQTSGRIDTQYF.

The chain recombines TRBV7-9 with TRBJ2-3, with 8 bases lining up with TRBD1. V lost 4 bases, J lost 1 base, and 4 bases stayed unmatched. Germline values: CDR1 SEHNR, CDR2 FQNEAQ (reference sequence). The CDR3 totals 15 residues. The CDR3 region is CASSSSTGGTDTQYF. In DNA form, the CDR3 reads TGTGCCAGCAGCTCCTCGACAGGGGGCACAGATACGCAGTATTTT. Variable domain in full (rest from reference TRBV7-9 and TRBJ2-3): DTGVSQNPRHKITKRGQNVTFRCDPISEHNRLYWYRQTLGQGPEFLTYFQNEAQLEKSRLLSDRFSAERPKGSFSTLEIQRTEQGDSAMYLCASSSSTGGTDTQYFGPGTRLTVL.

The chain uses TRBV10-3 and TRBJ2-3; 14 nucleotides agree with TRBD2. Germline V lookup: CDR1 ENHRY, CDR2 SYGVKD. The CDR3 sequence is 20 residues long. With V trimmed by 3 bases and J by 2 bases, 13 bases remained unmatched. The CDR3 protein is CAISDPTRETSGRVTDTQYF. The CDR3, as DNA: TGTGCCATCAGTGACCCCACGAGAGAGACTAGCGGGAGGGTCACAGATACGCAGTATTTT.

The chain combines TRBV28 with TRBJ1-1; D may be TRBD1 (6 bases). Trimming removed 5 bases at V and 5 bases at J, with 15 bases between. The CDR3 extends over 14 amino acids. Germline CDR1 MDHEN, CDR2 SYDVKM. CDR3 in amino acids: CASSLSWGRTEAFF. The CDR3 DNA sequence: TGTGCCAGCAGTCTCTCATGGGGGCGGACTGAAGCTTTCTTT.

The rearrangement uses TRBV6-6 and TRBJ2-1, with 10 bases that match TRBD2. Germline loops: CDR1 MNHNY, CDR2 SVGAGI (reference sequence). This CDR3 spans 16 amino acids. V lost 5 bases, J lost 4 bases, and 8 bases stayed unmatched. The CDR3 DNA follows: TGTGCCAGCAGTGCCCCCAGCGGGGGGGTTTACAATGAGCAGTTCTTC. Translation: CASSAPSGGVYNEQFF.

The chain has TRBV9 and TRBJ2-5; TRBD2 matches 7 bases. V gave up 0 bases and J gave up 4 bases; unmatched junction bases: 3. This CDR3 is 14 amino acids long. Germline V gives CDR1 SGDLS, CDR2 YYNGEE. The CDR3 DNA is TGTGCCAGCAGCGTAGGCGGGGGTGGAGAGACCCAGTACTTC. Translating it yields CASSVGGGGETQYF.

The rearrangement joins TRBV28 to TRBJ2-1; no reliable D call. Trimming left V 4 bases short and J 0 bases short, with 7 bases between. This CDR3 contains 14 residues. Germline V lookup: CDR1 MDHEN, CDR2 SYDVKM. CDR3 sequence (DNA): TGTGCCAGCAGTTCCGCCGGCTCCTACAATGAGCAGTTCTTC. Its translation: CASSSAGSYNEQFF.

On this clone: The germline gene is not matched at one end of the junction; a read error may be the cause. This rearrangement joins TRBV18 to TRBJ2-7, with 8 bases that match TRBD2. CDR1 is KGHSH, CDR2 LQKENI, per germline. This CDR3 contains 17 residues. The CDR3 sequence: CASSPLSAGVLSSEQYF. CDR3 bases: TGTGCCAGCTCACCACTTTCAGCGGGAGTCCTATCCTCCGAGCAGTACTTC. Using reference TRBV18 and TRBJ2-7 for the parts outside the CDR3, the full variable domain is NAGVMQNPRHLVRRRGQEARLRCSPMKGHSHVYWYRQLPEEGLKFMVYLQKENIIDESGMPKERFSAEFPKEGPSILRIQQVVRGDSAAYFCASSPLSAGVLSSEQYFGPGTRLTVT.

The chain combines TRBV6-5 with TRBJ2-3, with D tentatively TRBD1 (6 bases). This CDR3 is built from 13 residues. Germline V gene data show CDR1 as MNHEY and CDR2 as SVGAGI. Trimming took off 6 bases at V and 1 base at J, with 8 bases between the two ends. CDR3 protein: CASRRQGTDTQYF. Here the CDR3 DNA reads TGTGCCAGCAGACGACAGGGCACAGATACGCAGTATTTT.

The genes are TRBV5-5 and TRBJ1-2; the match to TRBD1 covers 7 bases. The germline gives CDR1 SGHKS, CDR2 YYEKEE (reference sequence). There are 16 residues in the CDR3. With V trimmed by 0 bases and J by 0 bases, 5 bases remained unmatched. The CDR3 region has the DNA TGTGCCAGCAGCTTGGACAGGGGACAGCCTAACTATGGCTACACCTTC. Its protein is CASSLDRGQPNYGYTF.

CDR3: CASSFLAGDPSGNEQFF. In DNA, the CDR3 is TGTGCCAGCAGCTTTCTAGCGGGAGATCCGTCTGGGAATGAGCAGTTCTTC. The rearrangement joins TRBV9 to TRBJ2-1; 10 bases line up with TRBD2. Germline trimming cut 4 bases from V and 7 bases from J; bases unmatched to any gene: 14. The germline V gene has CDR1 SGDLS and CDR2 YYNGEE. CDR3 length: 17 amino acids.

The chain couples TRBV10-1 to TRBJ1-1, with 8 bases identical to TRBD1. This CDR3 region has 13 residues. Germline-derived CDR1 and CDR2 are WNHNN and SYGVQD (reference sequence). The V gene end was trimmed by 5 bases and the J gene end by 4 bases; junction bases not matched to a gene: 3. CDR3 sequence: CASSPTGGTEAFF. Written as DNA, the CDR3 is TGCGCCAGCAGTCCCACAGGGGGCACTGAAGCTTTCTTT.